This T cell receptor beta chain is drawn from a study of CD8+CD57+ T cells in acquired aplastic anemia. Whole-study context: The study obtained an average of around 3.4 ug of DNA from sorted CD4+ and CD8+ cells. Study conclusions and caveats: No significant patient-versus-control difference appeared in CD8+ Simpson's diversity.

Those patients picked for sequencing had displayed CD8+CD57+ cell expansion on flow cytometry. The diagnosis in all patients was severe acquired aplastic anemia. By the time of blood sampling, patients had still received no therapy. The V and J ends lost 5 bases and 14 bases respectively, with 15 bases between them. This CDR3 is 12 amino acids long. Germline CDR1 and CDR2: ENHRY and SYGVKD. The table lists this clonotype with a count of one. Its matching antigen is unknown. The TCR beta profiling, which covered VDJ combination and CDR3 sequence, was carried out using genomic DNA as the template. TCRdb re-derived calls from the reads in MiXCR, one entry per CDR3 protein. The sample holds around 290,000 distinct CDR3 sequences; roughly 61% are singletons and the top ten take roughly 1.3%.

Input material: sorted CD4+, CD8+, or CD8+CD57+ T cells (not recorded which) from PBMCs. The clonotype originates from a human donor with aplastic anemia. The chain is built from TRBV10-3 and TRBJ1-4, with D uncertain. Here the CDR3 reads CAISSERVELFF. DNA of the CDR3: TGTGCCATCAGTTCAGAGCGGGTAGAGCTGTTTTTT.